A single sample gave rise to the 10 T cell receptor beta chains below, sequenced in a study of beta chain features in type 1 diabetes. What was sequenced were expressed TCRB transcripts, since all of the isolated RNA had been reverse transcribed. Sequenced by immunoSEQ multiplex PCR; TCRdb stores in-frame clones only, minus some. The sample yields 850,000 to 900,000 clones, 17% seen once. The material sequenced was naive CD4+ T cells from blood. Source of these receptors: a young woman in good health.

In its sample, this clone was seen a few times. The chain combines TRBV5-1 with TRBJ1-2; 7 nucleotides match TRBD1. CDR3 length equals 14 residues. V gave up 4 bases and J gave up 4 bases; unmatched junction bases: 7. Germline V gives CDR1 SGHRS, CDR2 YFSETQ. The CDR3 DNA reads as TGCGCCAGCAGCCCCGTCGGGACAGCCTATGGCTACACCTTC. Translated, it gives CASSPVGTAYGYTF. Full variable domain (outside the CDR3, taken from reference TRBV5-1 and TRBJ1-2): KAGVTQTPRYLIKTRGQQVTLSCSPISGHRSVSWYQQTPGQGLQFLFEYFSETQRNKGNFPGRFSGRQFSNSRSEMNVSTLELGDSALYLCASSPVGTAYGYTFGSGTRLTVV.

This chain joins TRBV2 and TRBJ2-2; D ambiguous. CDR1 and CDR2 from the germline V gene are SNHLY and FYNNEI. V was pared by 7 bases and J by 5 bases, with 11 bases between. The CDR3 has 13 amino acids. CDR3 coding DNA: TGTGCCAGCACCCGATTTCCTACCGGGGAGCTGTTTTTT. Protein sequence: CASTRFPTGELFF.

The genes are TRBV27 and TRBJ2-3; 10 positions agree with TRBD2. V dropped 0 bases and J dropped 0; count of bases not matched to a gene: 3. Germline CDR1 MNHEY, CDR2 SMNVEV (reference sequence). CDR3 length equals 17 residues. CDR3 sequence reads: CASSLSLSGGSTDTQYF. CDR3 DNA: TGTGCCAGCAGTTTATCCCTTAGCGGGGGGAGCACAGATACGCAGTATTTT.

In its sample, this clone was seen a few times. V and J are TRBV7-9 and TRBJ1-4; TRBD1 is a possible D gene (5 bases). The germline V gene has CDR1 SEHNR and CDR2 FQNEAQ (reference sequence). V was shortened by 6 bases and J by 12 bases, with 14 bases between the two germline ends. The CDR3 is made up of 12 amino acids. The CDR3 nucleotides read TGTGCCAGCAGACCCGTGGGGGGTGAACTGTTTTTT. This translates into CASRPVGGELFF.

This sequence joins TRBV18 and TRBJ2-2; no reliable D call. The CDR3 has 15 amino acids. Germline V gene sequence: CDR1 KGHSH, CDR2 LQKENI. V dropped 2 bases and J dropped 2 bases, with 9 bases sitting between them. The DNA for the CDR3 is TGTGCCAGCTCACCAGTGCAGACTAACACCGGGGAGCTGTTTTTT. Protein sequence: CASSPVQTNTGELFF.

This rearrangement joins TRBV7-9 to TRBJ2-1; D is uncertain. With 1 base removed from V and 6 bases from J, the gap between germline ends came to 13 bases. Germline CDR1 SEHNR, CDR2 FQNEAQ (reference sequence). The CDR3 sequence is 15 residues long. CDR3 in amino acids: CASSLGEATANEQFF. In nucleotides, the CDR3 is TGTGCCAGCAGCTTAGGGGAAGCAACCGCCAATGAGCAGTTCTTC.

This clone has more than one count but fewer than ten. V gene TRBV10-3 combines with J gene TRBJ2-3; 11 nucleotides align to TRBD2. V trimming: 4 bases; J trimming: 2 bases; junction bases outside the gene matches: 8. Germline values: CDR1 ENHRY, CDR2 SYGVKD. The CDR3 loop spans 17 amino acids. CDR3 bases: TGTGCCATCAGTGGATCCGGGACTAGCGGATACACAGATACGCAGTATTTT. Its translation: CAISGSGTSGYTDTQYF.

The CDR3 here is CASSLREWGEQFF. CDR3 in DNA: TGTGCCAGCAGCTTACGGGAGTGGGGTGAGCAGTTCTTC. The genes are TRBV7-2 and TRBJ2-1, with a possible D match to TRBD2 (6 bases). The CDR3 consists of 13 residues. V was shortened by 2 bases and J by 9 bases, with 11 bases between the two germline ends. Germline V gives CDR1 SGHTA, CDR2 FQGNSA.

This clone was seen a few times. This chain joins TRBV19 and TRBJ2-1; D might be TRBD2 (5 bases). This CDR3 spans 14 amino acids. Germline lookup yields CDR1 LNHDA and CDR2 SQIVND (reference sequence). V was clipped by 3 bases and J by 7 bases, with 13 bases between them. CDR3: CASSIGSRGNEQFF. CDR3 sequence (DNA): TGTGCCAGTAGTATTGGTTCTCGGGGAAATGAGCAGTTCTTC.

This clone has more than one count but fewer than ten. This CDR3 reads CASSLNIDREETQYF. CDR3 nucleotides: TGTGCCAGCAGTTTGAACATCGACAGGGAAGAGACCCAGTACTTC. V and J are TRBV27 and TRBJ2-5, with 7 nucleotides matching TRBD1. The CDR3 is 15 amino acids. The germline V gene encodes CDR1 MNHEY and CDR2 SMNVEV (reference sequence). The V and J ends lost 3 bases and 3 bases, in that order; junction bases with no gene match: 7.